Shown below are 22 T cell receptor beta chains from a single sample sequenced in a study of identical twins (dated by TCRdb to the mid-2010s). The protocol used for the library was 5' RACE. Sequencing instrument: Illumina HiSeq 2000. TCRdb redid the processing of the public reads, applying fastp at Q25 and MiXCR, and retained in-frame beta chains. One record per CDR3 amino acid sequence lists the most common genes and DNA. This sample gives approximately 690,000 distinct CDR3 sequences in total; 6.1% of them show up just once. Jointly, the top ten make up approximately 2% of the sample. Sequencing was carried out using naive T cells sorted from blood. The meaning of the sample's cell subset or site label: cells isolated with a human naive T-cell isolation kit. The receptors originated from a man between 18 and 35 years old in good health.

The chain recombines TRBV5-1 with TRBJ2-5; tentative D call: TRBD2 (5 bases). Germline CDR1 is SGHRS and CDR2 is YFSETQ. CDR3 size: 16 residues. V was cut by 4 bases and J by 5 bases, with 21 bases left in between. DNA of the CDR3: TGCGCCAGCAGCCTCTCGACGGACCGGGGTGGGGAGACCCAGTACTTC. Its protein product is CASSLSTDRGGETQYF.

This clonotype was seen repeatedly, ten times or more. This chain connects TRBV12-5 to TRBJ2-7, with 9 bases fitting TRBD2. J lost 0 bases, V lost 6 bases, and 12 bases had no gene match. CDR3 size: 17 residues. Germline V gene lookup returns CDR1 LGHNT and CDR2 FRNRAP. In DNA, the CDR3 is TGTGCTAGTGGACAAAGTATGACTAGCGGTAGCTCCTACGAGCAGTACTTC. Protein sequence: CASGQSMTSGSSYEQYF.

This clonotype was seen repeatedly, ten times or more. The chain has TRBV5-1 and TRBJ2-5, with D unresolved. This CDR3 contains 13 residues. V was cut by 0 bases and J by 3 bases, with 6 bases left in between. In germline, CDR1 is SGHRS, CDR2 YFSETQ. Here the CDR3 reads CASSLGQEETQYF. The DNA of the CDR3 is TGCGCCAGCAGCTTGGGCCAGGAAGAGACCCAGTACTTC. Complete variable domain (other parts from reference TRBV5-1 and TRBJ2-5): KAGVTQTPRYLIKTRGQQVTLSCSPISGHRSVSWYQQTPGQGLQFLFEYFSETQRNKGNFPGRFSGRQFSNSRSEMNVSTLELGDSALYLCASSLGQEETQYFGPGTRLLVL.

The V gene is TRBV30, the J gene TRBJ2-5; D remains ambiguous. The V gene lost 2 bases and the J gene lost 0 bases, with 13 bases spanning the gap. The CDR3 runs to 15 residues. Germline V lookup: CDR1 GTSNPN, CDR2 SVGIG (reference sequence). The CDR3 sequence: CAWSPDATHQETQYF. CDR3 nucleotide sequence: TGTGCCTGGAGTCCGGACGCGACCCACCAAGAGACCCAGTACTTC.

This clonotype was recorded at least ten times. CDR3 DNA: TGTGCCATCAGTGACCTAGGACCCTCGCGGGGCACCGGGGAGCTGTTTTTT. This gives the protein CAISDLGPSRGTGELFF. V is TRBV10-3 and J is TRBJ2-2; perhaps TRBD2 as D (6 bases). CDR1 ENHRY and CDR2 SYGVKD come from the germline V gene. CDR3 length: 17 amino acids. V was cut by 3 bases and J by 4 bases, with 18 bases left in between.

This clonotype was seen more than once but under ten times. V usage is TRBV3-1 and J usage is TRBJ2-7; D is perhaps TRBD2 (5 bases). The CDR3 extends over 15 amino acids. Per germline, CDR1 LGHDT and CDR2 YNNKEL (reference sequence). Trimming removed 0 bases at V and 3 bases at J, with 12 bases between. This CDR3 reads CASSQDLLVGYEQYF. As DNA, the CDR3 is TGTGCCAGCAGCCAAGATCTACTAGTCGGCTACGAGCAGTACTTC.

This clonotype has a handful of counts. This chain connects TRBV7-3 to TRBJ2-1, with 10 bases fitting TRBD2. This CDR3 contains 16 residues. V trimming: 0 bases; J trimming: 5 bases; junction bases outside the gene matches: 4. Per the germline V gene, CDR1 is SGHTA and CDR2 is FQGTGA. CDR3 in amino acids: CASSLTGLAGDNEQFF. DNA for the CDR3: TGTGCCAGCAGCTTAACGGGGCTAGCGGGAGACAATGAGCAGTTCTTC.

The sample holds many counts of this clonotype. The chain uses TRBV20-1 and TRBJ2-1; 13 bases are shared with TRBD2. Germline V CDR1 and CDR2: DFQATT, SNEGSKA (reference sequence). The junction had 10 bases not matched to a gene; V was cut back by 0 bases and J by 2 bases. The CDR3 spans 19 residues. The CDR3 DNA follows: TGCAGTGCTAGAGATAGGTCAGGGACTAGCGGGATTACCTACAATGAGCAGTTCTTC. This gives the protein CSARDRSGTSGITYNEQFF.

The rearrangement joins TRBV7-7 to TRBJ1-3; unclear D gene. This CDR3 is built from 15 residues. CDR1 SSHAT and CDR2 FNYEAQ come from the germline V gene (reference sequence). The V gene lost 5 bases and the J gene lost 0 bases, with 11 bases spanning the gap. The CDR3 loop reads CASSQTPDSGNTIYF. As DNA, the CDR3 is TGTGCCAGCAGCCAGACTCCGGACTCTGGAAACACCATATATTTT.

This clonotype was counted only a few times. The V call is TRBV19, the J call TRBJ2-2, with 12 bases aligning to TRBD2. J gave up 1 base and V 3 bases, and 6 bases lay outside the gene matches. This CDR3 is built from 18 residues. Germline-derived CDR1 and CDR2 are LNHDA and SQIVND (reference sequence). In DNA, the CDR3 is TGTGCCAGTAGTATCCTGATGACTAGCGGGAGGAACACCGGGGAGCTGTTTTTT. It codes for CASSILMTSGRNTGELFF.

At least ten counts were recorded for this clonotype. An end of the junction does not agree with germline; a read error may underlie this. This chain links TRBV12-3 or TRBV12-4 with TRBJ2-1; D gene ambiguous. The CDR3 has 11 amino acids. The DNA of the CDR3 is TGTGCCAGCAGTTCGACGGGCTCTGAGGTCTTC. Translation gives CASSSTGSEVF.

This clonotype was detected ten times or more. The genes are TRBV12-3 or TRBV12-4 and TRBJ2-1; 12 bases map to TRBD2. Trimming removed 2 bases from V and 2 bases from J; junction bases left unmatched: 7. The CDR3 loop spans 18 amino acids. CDR3 sequence: CASSLLLAGGPPYNEQFF. The CDR3 DNA reads as TGTGCCAGCAGTTTATTGCTAGCGGGAGGGCCTCCCTACAATGAGCAGTTCTTC.

In its sample, this clonotype was seen many times. This chain's CDR3 is CSVGGNQPQHF. The CDR3 nucleotides are TGCAGCGTTGGGGGCAATCAGCCCCAGCATTTT. The rearrangement links TRBV29-1 to TRBJ1-5; D remains unclear. The V gene's germline CDR1 is SQVTM and CDR2 ANQGSEA. The V gene lost 4 bases and the J gene lost 2 bases, with 3 bases spanning the gap. The CDR3 contains 11 residues. Full variable domain (missing parts from reference TRBV29-1 and TRBJ1-5): SAVISQKPSRDICQRGTSLTIQCQVDSQVTMMFWYRQQPGQSLTLIATANQGSEATYESGFVIDKFPISRPNLTFSTLTVSNMSPEDSSIYLCSVGGNQPQHFGDGTRLSIL.

This chain uses TRBV12-3 or TRBV12-4 with TRBJ2-4, with D perhaps TRBD2 (6 bases). This CDR3 has 16 residues. The V and J ends lost 1 base and 1 base respectively, with 11 bases between them. The CDR3 loop reads CASSLGGVTAKNIQYF. The CDR3 DNA is TGTGCCAGCAGTTTAGGCGGGGTAACGGCCAAAAACATTCAGTACTTC.

The sample holds many counts of this clonotype. The chain employs TRBV7-7 and TRBJ2-5, with unresolved D. The CDR3 length is 13 residues. The germline V gene encodes CDR1 SSHAT and CDR2 FNYEAQ (reference sequence). Trimming stripped 2 bases from V and 3 bases from J, with 7 bases between. This chain's CDR3 is CASSLPDEETQYF. The CDR3 DNA reads TGTGCCAGCAGCTTACCGGACGAAGAGACCCAGTACTTC.

This clonotype was seen repeatedly, ten times or more. Here the CDR3 reads CATSDSGDSNQPQHF. DNA of the CDR3: TGTGCCACCAGTGATTCGGGGGATAGCAATCAGCCCCAGCATTTT. The rearrangement uses TRBV24-1 and TRBJ1-5; D perhaps matches TRBD1 (5 bases). V was trimmed by 2 bases and J by 0 bases, leaving 7 bases between them. Germline V gene sequence: CDR1 KGHDR, CDR2 SFDVKD. The CDR3 is made up of 15 amino acids.

The CDR3 nucleotides read TGCAGCGTGGGACCGACAGGAGCCATGAACACTGAAGCTTTCTTT. Translating gives CSVGPTGAMNTEAFF. V and J are TRBV29-1 and TRBJ1-1; possibly TRBD1 for D (6 bases). CDR3 length: 15 residues. Per the germline V gene, CDR1 is SQVTM and CDR2 is ANQGSEA. Between the trimmed V and J ends, which lost 6 bases and 0 bases, there was a span of 17 bases.

This chain connects TRBV10-3 to TRBJ2-5; the D gene is possibly TRBD2 (5 bases). CDR3 size: 14 residues. Between the trimmed V and J ends, which lost 10 bases and 1 base, there was a span of 16 bases. Germline-derived CDR1 and CDR2 are ENHRY and SYGVKD. In nucleotides, the CDR3 is TGTGCCACGGCCGTAGCGCCTACCCAAGAGACCCAGTACTTC. It yields the protein CATAVAPTQETQYF.

Many counts were recorded for this clonotype. This chain connects TRBV5-1 to TRBJ2-4; tentatively, D is TRBD2 (5 bases). The germline V and J ends were trimmed by 4 bases and 2 bases, with 7 bases remaining between them. From germline, CDR1 is SGHRS and CDR2 YFSETQ. The CDR3 is 13 amino acids. DNA for the CDR3: TGCGCCAGCAGCGAGGGAACCAAAAACATTCAGTACTTC. The encoded protein is CASSEGTKNIQYF.

This clonotype was detected many times. V and J are TRBV4-1 and TRBJ2-4; D not certain. Germline V gene sequence: CDR1 MGHRA, CDR2 YSYEKL. V lost 0 bases to trimming and J lost 2 bases, with 11 bases between them. There are 16 residues in the CDR3. The CDR3 loop is CASSQENWDTKNIQYF. The CDR3 coding sequence is TGCGCCAGCAGCCAAGAGAATTGGGATACCAAAAACATTCAGTACTTC.

At least ten counts were recorded for this clonotype. The CDR3 nucleotides are TGCAGCGTTGGGGCGTTTAGCACAGATACGCAGTATTTT. Encoded protein: CSVGAFSTDTQYF. The V gene is TRBV29-1, the J gene TRBJ2-3; D not certain. The CDR3 is made up of 13 amino acids. Germline-derived CDR1 and CDR2 are SQVTM and ANQGSEA. V was clipped by 4 bases and J by 0 bases, with 8 bases between them.

The chain couples TRBV30 to TRBJ1-1, with 9 bases identical to TRBD1. V trimming: 3 bases; J trimming: 5 bases; junction bases outside the gene matches: 13. The CDR3 extends over 16 amino acids. Germline V gene data show CDR1 as GTSNPN and CDR2 as SVGIG (reference sequence). CDR3 residues: CAWRETGGPRYTEAFF. The CDR3 nucleotides are TGTGCCTGGAGGGAGACAGGGGGACCCCGATATACTGAAGCTTTCTTT.